The 29 T cell receptor beta chains below were found in one sample sequenced in a study of blood T cell repertoires in COVID-19. This table comes from immunoSEQ multiplex PCR, and its TCRdb copy is limited to in-frame clones, with some not included. Of roughly 280,000 clones in the sample, around 87% are singletons; the top ten hold 2.4%. Sequencing input: PBMCs or T cells enriched from blood (not recorded which). These receptor sequences come from a young woman who had recovered from COVID-19.

CDR3 protein: CASSYSIQEYGYTF. For the CDR3, the DNA is TGTGCCAGCAGTTACTCGATACAGGAATATGGCTACACCTTC. The chain uses TRBV6-5 and TRBJ1-2; weak D call: TRBD1 (5 bases). V was pared by 0 bases and J by 5 bases, with 10 bases between. CDR1 and CDR2 from the germline V gene are MNHEY and SVGAGI. The CDR3 spans 14 residues.

The V and J genes are TRBV4-1 and TRBJ2-2, with TRBD1 matching over 9 bases. The V and J ends lost 9 bases and 1 base, in that order; junction bases with no gene match: 6. CDR3 size: 15 residues. Looked up from germline, CDR1 is MGHRA and CDR2 is YSYEKL. In DNA form, the CDR3 reads TGCGCCAGTACCGGGACAGGGAAGAACACCGGGGAGCTGTTTTTT. Protein sequence: CASTGTGKNTGELFF.

V is TRBV19 and J is TRBJ1-5, with 8 bases aligning to TRBD1. The CDR3 is made up of 16 amino acids. Germline CDR1 LNHDA, CDR2 SQIVND (reference sequence). The trim removed 5 bases at V and 6 bases at J, leaving 12 bases unmatched. The CDR3 reads CASSLIGTGGAQPQHF. CDR3 DNA: TGTGCCAGTAGTTTAATCGGGACAGGCGGAGCTCAGCCCCAGCATTTT.

This clone was detected a few times. This chain's CDR3 is CASSVGPHNEQFF. DNA for the CDR3: TGTGCCAGCAGCGTAGGGCCCCACAATGAGCAGTTCTTC. The V gene is TRBV9, the J gene TRBJ2-1; D not certain. CDR1 is SGDLS, CDR2 YYNGEE, per germline. V lost 0 bases and J lost 5, with 6 bases in between. This CDR3 region has 13 residues.

The CDR3, as DNA: TGCGCCAGCAGCCCCCCCGCGGGAGAGATTGGGTCACCCCTCCACTTT. It is translated as CASSPPAGEIGSPLHF. V gene TRBV4-1 combines with J gene TRBJ1-6; D not certain. Trimming took 4 bases from V and 10 from J, leaving 20 bases between them. Per germline, CDR1 MGHRA and CDR2 YSYEKL. The CDR3 totals 16 residues.

This clone was counted a few times. V usage is TRBV24-1 and J usage is TRBJ1-5, with a possible D match to TRBD1 (5 bases). V gave up 12 bases and J gave up 0 bases, with 20 bases separating them. Germline loops: CDR1 KGHDR, CDR2 SFDVKD. This CDR3 is built from 16 residues. The DNA for the CDR3 is TGTGCCGACGGCCCGGGGGAGGCTTATAGCAATCAGCCCCAGCATTTT. It yields the protein CADGPGEAYSNQPQHF.

The chain employs TRBV27 and TRBJ1-4; 9 bases line up with TRBD1. Per germline, CDR1 MNHEY and CDR2 SMNVEV (reference sequence). The V and J ends lost 7 bases and 8 bases, in that order; junction bases with no gene match: 8. This CDR3 region has 14 residues. This CDR3 reads CASTTGQGWEKLFF. CDR3 DNA: TGTGCCAGCACCACCGGACAGGGGTGGGAAAAACTGTTTTTT.

The chain is built from TRBV7-3 and TRBJ1-3, with D uncertain. Germline V gene data show CDR1 as SGHTA and CDR2 as FQGTGA. V lost 4 bases and J lost 0, with 16 bases in between. CDR3 length: 17 residues. The CDR3 is CASSSRPTLSSGNTIYF. Written as DNA, the CDR3 is TGTGCCAGCAGCTCTAGGCCAACTTTAAGCTCTGGAAACACCATATATTTT. Combining the CDR3 with reference TRBV7-3 and TRBJ1-3 gives the whole variable domain GAGVSQTPSNKVTEKGKYVELRCDPISGHTALYWYRQSLGQGPEFLIYFQGTGAADDSGLPNDRFFAVRPEGSVSTLKIQRTERGDSAVYLCASSSRPTLSSGNTIYFGEGSWLTVV.

The chain carries TRBV7-9 and TRBJ2-1, with D possibly being TRBD1 (6 bases). Trimming took 5 bases from V and 9 from J, leaving 8 bases between them. Per germline, CDR1 SEHNR and CDR2 FQNEAQ (reference sequence). CDR3 length: 11 residues. As DNA, the CDR3 is TGTGCCAGCAGCGCAGGGGTTGAGCAGTTCTTC. Translating it yields CASSAGVEQFF.

The V call is TRBV5-1, the J call TRBJ1-1; D is possibly TRBD1 (6 bases). CDR3 size: 14 residues. Germline V gives CDR1 SGHRS, CDR2 YFSETQ. Trimming took off 4 bases at V and 3 bases at J, with 13 bases between the two ends. DNA for the CDR3: TGCGCCAGCAGCGGGGGAGACAGGTACACTGAAGCTTTCTTT. Its protein is CASSGGDRYTEAFF. The whole variable domain, remainder taken from reference TRBV5-1 and TRBJ1-1, is KAGVTQTPRYLIKTRGQQVTLSCSPISGHRSVSWYQQTPGQGLQFLFEYFSETQRNKGNFPGRFSGRQFSNSRSEMNVSTLELGDSALYLCASSGGDRYTEAFFGQGTRLTVV.

The rearrangement uses TRBV5-1 and TRBJ1-4; D remains unclear. The V end lost 0 bases, the J end lost 0 bases, and 9 bases lay between the germline ends. Germline loops: CDR1 SGHRS, CDR2 YFSETQ. The CDR3 contains 16 residues. The CDR3 bases are TGCGCCAGCAGCTTGGCGAACAGTGCAACTAATGAAAAACTGTTTTTT. This encodes CASSLANSATNEKLFF.

This clone was picked up many times. The chain employs TRBV6-5 and TRBJ2-2; D might be TRBD2 (6 bases). V lost 3 bases to trimming and J lost 6 bases, with 14 bases between them. The CDR3 has 15 residues. CDR1 is MNHEY, CDR2 SVGAGI, per germline. The CDR3 protein is CASSYLGGKSGELFF. Written as DNA, the CDR3 is TGTGCCAGCAGTTATCTCGGGGGAAAGTCCGGGGAGCTGTTTTTT.

The chain uses TRBV11-2 and TRBJ1-2; TRBD1 is a possible D gene (5 bases). CDR1 and CDR2 (germline): SGHAT, FQNNGV. The germline V and J ends were trimmed by 4 bases and 3 bases, with 12 bases remaining between them. The CDR3 is made up of 14 amino acids. In DNA form, the CDR3 reads TGTGCCAGCAGCTGGACGGCGGGGGACTATGGCTACACCTTC. As protein: CASSWTAGDYGYTF.

V gene TRBV5-5 combines with J gene TRBJ2-7; 7 bases align to TRBD1. Germline V CDR1 and CDR2: SGHKS, YYEKEE (reference sequence). The CDR3 covers 13 residues. With V trimmed by 2 bases and J by 5 bases, 4 bases remained unmatched. In DNA, the CDR3 is TGTGCCAGCAGCTTTTCTCAGGGGGACGAGCAGTACTTC. Protein product: CASSFSQGDEQYF.

CDR3 nucleotides: TGTGCCAGCAGCCAAGGAGGCGGGGGGGCCCCAGAGACCCAGTACTTC. It yields the protein CASSQGGGGAPETQYF. The genes are TRBV3-1 (or the pseudogene TRBV3-2) and TRBJ2-5; 9 nucleotides match TRBD2. The CDR3 covers 16 residues. CDR1 and CDR2 (germline): LGHDT, YNNKEL (reference sequence). J lost 4 bases, V lost 1 base, and 7 bases had no gene match.

V is TRBV6-5 and J is TRBJ1-2, with D perhaps matching TRBD1 (6 bases). Germline V gene data show CDR1 as MNHEY and CDR2 as SVGAGI. The length of the CDR3 is 14 residues. Trimming removed 7 bases at V and 4 bases at J, with 16 bases between. CDR3 DNA sequence: TGTGCCAGCACCTGGGACAAGCGCAGCTATGGCTACACCTTC. Amino acid sequence: CASTWDKRSYGYTF.

V usage is TRBV30 and J usage is TRBJ1-5; D ambiguous. The length of the CDR3 is 13 residues. V was shortened by 1 base and J by 3 bases, with 7 bases between the two germline ends. Germline-derived CDR1 and CDR2 are GTSNPN and SVGIG (reference sequence). The CDR3 region is CAWSASVNQPQHF. The DNA of the CDR3 is TGTGCCTGGAGTGCTTCAGTCAATCAGCCCCAGCATTTT.

The chain is built from TRBV2 and TRBJ1-1, with D uncertain. Deletions cut 5 bases from V and 0 bases from J, with 13 bases between. This CDR3 comprises 15 residues. CDR1 SNHLY and CDR2 FYNNEI come from the germline V gene. CDR3 DNA: TGTGCCAGCAGTAAGTCGACTTCCCTGAACACTGAAGCTTTCTTT. As protein: CASSKSTSLNTEAFF.

V and J are TRBV18 and TRBJ2-5; D unclear. Trimming cost V 3 bases and J 5 bases, with 10 bases left between them. CDR1 is KGHSH, CDR2 LQKENI, per germline. CDR3 length equals 13 residues. CDR3 DNA sequence: TGTGCCAGCTCACCTTCTCCCCTTGAGACCCAGTACTTC. Amino acid sequence: CASSPSPLETQYF.

This chain joins TRBV2 and TRBJ1-4, with 7 bases aligning to TRBD1. The CDR3 is 15 amino acids. Trimming removed 3 bases from V and 8 bases from J; junction bases left unmatched: 9. Germline assignment: CDR1 SNHLY and CDR2 FYNNEI. CDR3 DNA: TGTGCCAGCAGTGAGGAGGGGGCAAGTCTGGAAAAACTGTTTTTT. Its protein product is CASSEEGASLEKLFF.

This clone was recorded once. The chain couples TRBV28 to TRBJ1-2; possible D gene TRBD1, 6 bases. This CDR3 spans 14 amino acids. Trimming stripped 3 bases from V and 1 base from J, with 9 bases between. Germline lookup yields CDR1 MDHEN and CDR2 SYDVKM. The CDR3 DNA follows: TGTGCCAGCAGTTTCGACAGGATTAACTATGGCTACACCTTC. Its protein product is CASSFDRINYGYTF.

The rearrangement uses TRBV10-2 and TRBJ2-1, with 7 bases that match TRBD1. Trimming at V came to 10 bases and at J to 0 bases, leaving 6 bases not matched to a gene. This CDR3 region has 14 residues. Germline CDR1 and CDR2: WSHSY and SAAADI. Here the CDR3 DNA reads TGCGCCATCGGGACAGTCAGCTCCTACAATGAGCAGTTCTTC. Protein product: CAIGTVSSYNEQFF.

This clone appeared once. The gene calls are TRBV12-3 or TRBV12-4 and TRBJ2-2; TRBD2 might be the D (6 bases). The CDR3 length is 12 residues. Trimming took off 8 bases at V and 7 bases at J, with 11 bases between the two ends. CDR3 residues: CASAFGGGELFF. CDR3 DNA: TGTGCCAGCGCATTCGGGGGCGGGGAGCTGTTTTTT.

The DNA of the CDR3 is TGTGCCAGCAGCAGATTAGGGGGCGGCACTGAAGCTTTCTTT. Its translation: CASSRLGGGTEAFF. The V call is TRBV5-8, the J call TRBJ1-1, with 7 bases matching TRBD1. The CDR3 is made up of 14 amino acids. V lost 4 bases and J lost 4; bases outside the gene matches: 7. Germline V CDR1 and CDR2: SGHTS, YDEGEE.

This clone has only one observation. Other DNA variants within this sample encode the same CDR3. The V call is TRBV4-1, the J call TRBJ1-2, with 8 bases lining up with TRBD1. Per germline, CDR1 MGHRA and CDR2 YSYEKL. Trimming cost V 1 base and J 2 bases; bases outside gene matches: 3. The CDR3 loop spans 15 amino acids. The DNA of the CDR3 is TGCGCCAGCAGCCAAGGACAGGGGTCGAACTATGGCTACACCTTC. Protein sequence: CASSQGQGSNYGYTF.

The chain has TRBV6-5 and TRBJ1-2, with a tentative D call TRBD1 (6 bases). Germline CDR1 and CDR2: MNHEY and SVGAGI. This CDR3 region has 11 residues. With 5 bases removed from V and 8 bases from J, the gap between germline ends came to 9 bases. The DNA of the CDR3 is TGTGCCAGCAGTCGTGGGGGCGGCTACACCTTC. This translates into CASSRGGGYTF.

The rearrangement uses TRBV14 and TRBJ2-7; tentative D call: TRBD1 (5 bases). Deletions cut 2 bases from V and 1 base from J, with 12 bases between. The CDR3 sequence is 15 residues long. Germline V gene sequence: CDR1 SGHDN, CDR2 FVKESK. The CDR3: CASSQTGVGSYEQYF. CDR3 in DNA: TGTGCCAGCAGCCAAACAGGAGTCGGATCCTACGAGCAGTACTTC.

Only a few counts were recorded for this clone. The chain joins TRBV2 to TRBJ1-1; 8 positions agree with TRBD1. The germline V gene encodes CDR1 SNHLY and CDR2 FYNNEI. V lost 5 bases and J lost 1; bases outside the gene matches: 6. The CDR3 is 15 residues long. CDR3 in DNA: TGTGCCAGCAGTTTACAGGGGGGCAAGAACACTGAAGCTTTCTTT. As protein: CASSLQGGKNTEAFF.

This chain joins TRBV9 and TRBJ1-2; D not certain. The CDR3 has 14 amino acids. The V and J ends lost 0 bases and 3 bases respectively, with 9 bases between them. CDR1 is SGDLS and CDR2 is YYNGEE in the germline V gene. CDR3 in DNA: TGTGCCAGCAGCGTAGGGCAACGTGACTATGGCTACACCTTC. Its protein product is CASSVGQRDYGYTF.